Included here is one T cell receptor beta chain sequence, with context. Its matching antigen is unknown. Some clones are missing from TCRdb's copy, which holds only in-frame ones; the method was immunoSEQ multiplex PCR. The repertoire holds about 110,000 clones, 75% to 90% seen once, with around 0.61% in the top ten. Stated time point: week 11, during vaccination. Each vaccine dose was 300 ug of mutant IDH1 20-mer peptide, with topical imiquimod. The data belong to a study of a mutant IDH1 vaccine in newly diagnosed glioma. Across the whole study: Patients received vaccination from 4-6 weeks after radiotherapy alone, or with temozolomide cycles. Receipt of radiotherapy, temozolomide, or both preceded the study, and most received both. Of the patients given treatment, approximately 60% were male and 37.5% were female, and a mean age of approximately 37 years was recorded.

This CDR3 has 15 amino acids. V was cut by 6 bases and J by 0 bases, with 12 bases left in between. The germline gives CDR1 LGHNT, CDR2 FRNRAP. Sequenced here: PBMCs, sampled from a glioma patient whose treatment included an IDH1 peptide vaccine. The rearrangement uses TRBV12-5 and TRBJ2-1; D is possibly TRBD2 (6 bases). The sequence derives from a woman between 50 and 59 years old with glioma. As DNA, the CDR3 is TGTGCTAGTGGGGACTACGGGAGCTCCTACAATGAGCAGTTCTTC. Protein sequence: CASGDYGSSYNEQFF.